Here is one T cell receptor (beta chain) with its context. Its target is unknown. This entry comes from a study of shared clonotypes between healthy human individuals. Measured with immunoSEQ multiplex PCR; TCRdb has only the in-frame clones, and not every one. The sample has about 340,000 clones, less than 75% seen once. Whole-study findings and limits: Lower generation probabilities were found for non-shared clonotypes than for those shared by all four donors. Compared with memory subsets, naive subsets generally had larger estimated richness. Some naive CD4 clonotypes, 4% to 6%, turned up in common across four donors.

Between the trimmed V and J ends, which lost 5 bases and 2 bases, there was a span of 16 bases. In germline, CDR1 is SGHTA, CDR2 FQGTGA. The CDR3 has 15 amino acids. The origin of this receptor is a man aged 25 to 40 in good health. The chain recombines TRBV7-3 with TRBJ2-7, with D tentatively TRBD1 (5 bases). Material for sequencing was memory CD4+ T cells sorted from blood. Subset of the sample: CD45RA-negative fraction. The CDR3 DNA reads as TGTGCCAGCAGCCCTGGGGCAGGTGCCACCTACGAGCAGTACTTC. It translates to CASSPGAGATYEQYF.